This TCR beta chain appears in the sequencing data of a study of immune characterization of retroperitoneal liposarcoma. Trimming left V 5 bases short and J 7 bases short, with 9 bases between. Per the germline V gene, CDR1 is MNHNS and CDR2 is SASEGT. The CDR3 runs to 13 residues. This clonotype has a single count. MiXCR was run by TCRdb on the PCR reads, yielding one entry per CDR3 protein. This sample has some 20,000 distinct CDR3 sequences, with about 35% found just once. The sample was blood. The clonotype originates from a male donor with retroperitoneal liposarcoma. J is TRBJ1-6 and V is TRBV6-1; D is undetermined. The CDR3 here is CASSPEWNSPLHF. The CDR3 coding sequence is TGTGCCAGCAGTCCCGAATGGAATTCACCCCTCCACTTT.